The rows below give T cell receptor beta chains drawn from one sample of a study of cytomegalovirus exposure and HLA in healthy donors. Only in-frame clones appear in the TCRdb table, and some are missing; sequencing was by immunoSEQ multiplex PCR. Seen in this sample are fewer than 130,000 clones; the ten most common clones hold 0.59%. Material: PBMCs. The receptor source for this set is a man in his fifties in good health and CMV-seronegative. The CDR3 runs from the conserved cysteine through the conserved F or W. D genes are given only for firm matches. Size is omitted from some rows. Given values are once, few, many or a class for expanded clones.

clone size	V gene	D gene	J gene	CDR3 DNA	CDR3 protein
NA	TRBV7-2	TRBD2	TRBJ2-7	TGTGCCAGCAGCCTAGGGCTAGCGGGAGACGAGCAGTACTTC	CASSLGLAGDEQYF
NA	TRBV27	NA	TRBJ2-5	TGTGCCAGCAGTTATGGACAGCAAGAGACCCAGTACTTC	CASSYGQQETQYF
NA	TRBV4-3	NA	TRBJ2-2	TGCGCCAGCAGCCAAGATGGAGGCGGGAACACCGGGGAGCTGTTTTTT	CASSQDGGGNTGELFF
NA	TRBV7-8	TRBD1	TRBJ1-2	TGTGCCAGCAGCTTAGCCGGACAGGGCGGCTATGGCTACACCTTC	CASSLAGQGGYGYTF
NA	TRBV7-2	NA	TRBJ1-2	TGTGCCAGCAGCCAGACTGTGAACTATGGCTACACCTTC	CASSQTVNYGYTF
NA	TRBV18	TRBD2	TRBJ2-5	TGTGCCAGCTCACCACCCAACCAGTTAGCGGGAAGGACGAATCAAGAGACCCAGTACTTC	CASSPPNQLAGRTNQETQYF
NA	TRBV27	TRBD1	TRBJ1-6	TGTGCCAGCAGTTTATACCGGGACAGGGTTTCACCCCTCCACTTT	CASSLYRDRVSPLHF
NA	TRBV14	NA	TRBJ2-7	TGTGCCAGCAGCCAAGGTTACAGATCCTCCTACGAGCAGTACTTC	CASSQGYRSSYEQYF
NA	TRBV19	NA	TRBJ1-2	TGTGCCAGTAGTACCTTGGTAGGGGTTGGGCGCTATGGCTACACCTTC	CASSTLVGVGRYGYTF
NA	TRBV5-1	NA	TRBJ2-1	TGCGCCAGCAGCTTGATCACAGGGTTGGATGAGCAGTTCTTC	CASSLITGLDEQFF
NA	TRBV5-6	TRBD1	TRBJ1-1	TGTGCCAGCAGCTCGAGGGGGACAGGGAACACTGAAGCTTTCTTT	CASSSRGTGNTEAFF
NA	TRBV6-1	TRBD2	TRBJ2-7	TGTGCCAGCAGTGTGGATCGTAGCGGGGGCTCGTGGTACTTC	CASSVDRSGGSWYF
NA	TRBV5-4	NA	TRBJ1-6	TGTGCCAGCAGTTTCGGGCAGGGTAAAAATTCACCCCTCCACTTT	CASSFGQGKNSPLHF
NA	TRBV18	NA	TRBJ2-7	TGTGCCAGCTCACCAGAGGTCTCCTACGAGCAGTACTTC	CASSPEVSYEQYF
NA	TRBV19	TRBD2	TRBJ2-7	TGTGCCAGTAGTATAGTACGGGCTAGCGGGACAACCTACGAGCAGTACTTC	CASSIVRASGTTYEQYF
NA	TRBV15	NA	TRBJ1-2	TGTGCCACCAGCAGAGGGCGGTCCTATGGCTACACCTTC	CATSRGRSYGYTF
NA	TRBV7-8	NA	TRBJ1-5	TGTGCCAGCAGCAGGGCGGGGAATAGCGGGCAGCCCCAGCATTTT	CASSRAGNSGQPQHF
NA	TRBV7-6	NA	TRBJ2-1	TGTGCCAGCATGTCTAACAATGAGCAGTTCTTC	CASMSNNEQFF
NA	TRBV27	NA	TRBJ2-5	TGTGCCAGCAGTCTTAGCGGTGCCCAAGAGACCCAGTACTTC	CASSLSGAQETQYF
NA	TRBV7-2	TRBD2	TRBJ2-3	TGTGCCAGCGCACGACCTAGCGGGGGGGTGGCAGATACGCAGTATTTT	CASARPSGGVADTQYF
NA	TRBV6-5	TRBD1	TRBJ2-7	TGTGCCAGCAGAACGACAGGGGTATTTTCCTACGAGCAGTACTTC	CASRTTGVFSYEQYF
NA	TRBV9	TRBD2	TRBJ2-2	TGTGCCAGCAGCCCCCGACTAGCGGGATCTATCGGGGAGCTGTTTTTT	CASSPRLAGSIGELFF
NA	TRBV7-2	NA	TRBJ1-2	TGTGCCAGCAGCTTAGCGGCCCTTCGGGAACGGGGCTACACCTTC	CASSLAALRERGYTF
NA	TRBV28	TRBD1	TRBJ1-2	TGTGCCAGCAGTTTTGGGTCAGGATGGGACAGCTATGGCTACACCTTC	CASSFGSGWDSYGYTF
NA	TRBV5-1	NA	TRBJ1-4	TGCGCCAGCAGCTTGGCCCCCGGGACACTTGAAAAACTGTTTTTT	CASSLAPGTLEKLFF
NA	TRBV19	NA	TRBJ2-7	TGTGCCAGTAGAGGAGACGAGCAGTACTTC	CASRGDEQYF
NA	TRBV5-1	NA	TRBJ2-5	TGCGCCAGCAGCTTGGGGGCACAAGGACTCCAAGAGACCCAGTACTTC	CASSLGAQGLQETQYF
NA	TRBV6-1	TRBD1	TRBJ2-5	TGTGCCAGTGGACAGGGGCCCGTCCAAGAGACCCAGTACTTC	CASGQGPVQETQYF
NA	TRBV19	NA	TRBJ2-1	TGTGCCAGTAGTATAAGTCATCACAGGGTAAATGAGCAGTTCTTC	CASSISHHRVNEQFF
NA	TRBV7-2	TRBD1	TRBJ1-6	TGTGCCAGCAGCTTTTCCTCGGGCCGGGACAGGGGAAAATCACCCCTCCACTTT	CASSFSSGRDRGKSPLHF
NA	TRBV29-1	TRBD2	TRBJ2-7	TGCAGCGTCAGGGGACTAGCGGGAACTTACGAGCAGTACTTC	CSVRGLAGTYEQYF
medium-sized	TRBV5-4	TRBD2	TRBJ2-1	TGTGCCAGCAGAGCCGGGACTAGCGGGAGTGAGGGGCAGTTCTTC	CASRAGTSGSEGQFF
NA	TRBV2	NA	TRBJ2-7	TGTGCCAGCTTCCTCCCGGGACACCCCTACGAGCAGTACTTC	CASFLPGHPYEQYF
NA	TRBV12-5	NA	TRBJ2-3	TGTGCTAGTGGCATCGTTGGAGGGGCAGACCAAAGGGATACGCAGTATTTT	CASGIVGGADQRDTQYF
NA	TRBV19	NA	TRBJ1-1	TGTGCCAGTAGTGTGACTGGAACTTCCCTCGGCCATGAAGCTTTCTTT	CASSVTGTSLGHEAFF
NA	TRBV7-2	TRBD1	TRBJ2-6	TGTGCCAGCAGGCTAAGACAGGGGTCCGGGGCCAACGTCCTGACTTTC	CASRLRQGSGANVLTF
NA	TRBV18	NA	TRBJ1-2	TGTGCCAGCTCACCAACCCGGGACACTAACTATGGCTACACCTTC	CASSPTRDTNYGYTF
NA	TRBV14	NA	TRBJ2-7	TGTGCCAGCAGGCCGCAGGGGGGCTACGAGCAGTACTTC	CASRPQGGYEQYF
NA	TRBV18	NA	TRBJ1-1	TGTGCCAGCTCACCACTGTTACAGGCCACTGAAGCTTTCTTT	CASSPLLQATEAFF
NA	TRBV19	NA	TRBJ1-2	TGTGCCAGTACTCCGGGGAGGGGAAGGGACTATGGCTACACCTTC	CASTPGRGRDYGYTF
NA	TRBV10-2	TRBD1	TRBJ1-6	TGCGCCAGCAGCGCGACAGGGAAGAAGTCACCCCTCCACTTT	CASSATGKKSPLHF
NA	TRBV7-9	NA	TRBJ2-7	TGTGCCAGCAGCTTAGGCATGGGCCCGCAGTACTTC	CASSLGMGPQYF
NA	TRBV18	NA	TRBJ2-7	TGTGCCAGCTCACCACCAACGTTCCAGTTCTCCTACGAGCAGTACTTC	CASSPPTFQFSYEQYF